Sequencing of this T cell receptor beta chain was carried out in a study of blood T cell repertoires in COVID-19. The overall study: In each case, the material was cDNA or gDNA derived from T cells, B-cell-depleted T cells, or PBMCs.

The Seattle patients, enrolled during active infection, were followed longitudinally. Study processing details: Amplification from reference gene primers served as the basis for estimated nucleated cell counts. Sequenced by immunoSEQ multiplex PCR; TCRdb stores in-frame clones only, minus some. V, J and clone size derive from that table, while D and trimming were established from the DNA sequence. The sample lists over 450,000 clones, 85% to 90% occurring once. CDR3 size: 14 residues. Germline-derived CDR1 and CDR2 are SGHTA and FQGNSA. J lost 10 bases, V lost 5 bases, and 7 bases had no gene match. The source is a woman in her 50s with COVID-19, enrolled during active disease. The chain joins TRBV7-2 to TRBJ1-6; 8 positions agree with TRBD1. Sequencing was performed on peripheral blood. CDR3 in DNA: TGTGCCAGCAGCCCCGGACAGGGAGGATCACCCCTCCACTTT. This codes for CASSPGQGGSPLHF.